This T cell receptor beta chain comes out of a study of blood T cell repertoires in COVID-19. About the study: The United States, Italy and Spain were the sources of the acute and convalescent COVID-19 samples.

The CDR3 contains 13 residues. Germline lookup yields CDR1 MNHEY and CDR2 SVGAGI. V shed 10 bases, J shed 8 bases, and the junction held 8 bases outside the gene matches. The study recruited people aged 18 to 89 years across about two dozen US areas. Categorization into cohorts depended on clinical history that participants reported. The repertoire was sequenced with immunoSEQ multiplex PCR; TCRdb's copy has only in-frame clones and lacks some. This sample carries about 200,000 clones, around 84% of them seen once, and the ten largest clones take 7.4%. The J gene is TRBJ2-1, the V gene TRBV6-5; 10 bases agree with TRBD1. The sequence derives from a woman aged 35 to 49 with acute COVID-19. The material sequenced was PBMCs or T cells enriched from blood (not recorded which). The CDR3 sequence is CATYRDRGHEQFF. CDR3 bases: TGTGCCACCTACCGGGACAGGGGTCATGAGCAGTTCTTC.